Below are 14 T cell receptor beta chains sequenced from a single sample in a study of T-cell memory formation after mild COVID-19. TCRdb fed the 5' RACE reads into MiXCR, producing one record per CDR3 protein. The table records roughly 200,000 distinct CDR3 sequences, about 9.2% of them present only once. Sequencing input: PBMCs or a T cell subset sorted from them (not recorded which). These receptors all stem from a young man who had mild COVID-19 (a few samples of this study predate the infection). Cell type and time point are not known.

The rearrangement joins TRBV28 to TRBJ2-5; D ambiguous. CDR1 is MDHEN, CDR2 SYDVKM, per germline. The V end was cut by 6 bases, the J end by 0 bases, with 8 bases between. CDR3 length equals 13 residues. The CDR3 coding sequence is TGTGCCAGCAGGGACCCCTACCAAGAGACCCAGTACTTC. This encodes CASRDPYQETQYF. Looking up the rest from reference TRBV28 and TRBJ2-5 gives the full variable domain: DVKVTQSSRYLVKRTGEKVFLECVQDMDHENMFWYRQDPGLGLRLIYFSYDVKMKEKGDIPEGYSVSREKKERFSLILESASTNQTSMYLCASRDPYQETQYFGPGTRLLVL.

The chain carries TRBV13 and TRBJ2-1; 7 nucleotides agree with TRBD2. The trim removed 1 base at V and 4 bases at J, leaving 4 bases unmatched. Germline CDR1 is PRHDT and CDR2 is FYEKMQ (reference sequence). The CDR3 is made up of 15 amino acids. CDR3 amino acids: CASSLERGTYNEQFF. The CDR3 nucleotides are TGTGCCAGCAGCTTAGAGCGGGGAACTTACAATGAGCAGTTCTTC.

This rearrangement joins TRBV12-3 or TRBV12-4 to TRBJ1-2, with D hard to call. V was clipped by 1 base and J by 0 bases, with 9 bases between them. The CDR3 is made up of 15 amino acids. In nucleotides, the CDR3 is TGTGCCAGCAGTTTAGGGCGCTGGACTAACTATGGCTACACCTTC. Its protein is CASSLGRWTNYGYTF.

This clonotype has a handful of counts. The chain couples TRBV5-1 to TRBJ2-1, with TRBD2 as a possible D gene (6 bases). Trimming removed 4 bases at V and 0 bases at J, with 14 bases between. This CDR3 is 16 amino acids long. Germline V gene lookup returns CDR1 SGHRS and CDR2 YFSETQ. DNA of the CDR3: TGCGCCAGCAGCCTGGCTGGGACTTCCTCCTACAATGAGCAGTTCTTC. Translated, it gives CASSLAGTSSYNEQFF.

This clonotype turned up a few times. The gene calls are TRBV10-3 and TRBJ2-7; D assignment may be TRBD1 or TRBD2 (5 bases each). This CDR3 spans 17 amino acids. The V gene's germline CDR1 is ENHRY and CDR2 SYGVKD. V was trimmed by 0 bases and J by 0 bases, leaving 15 bases between them. CDR3 sequence (DNA): TGTGCCATCAGTGAGTCGGAGACGGGACCCTCCTCCTACGAGCAGTACTTC. It codes for CAISESETGPSSYEQYF.

This clonotype occurred a few times. The CDR3 here is CASSVYEQYV. The CDR3 DNA is TGTGCCAGCAGTGTATACGAGCAGTACGTC. The V gene is TRBV2, the J gene TRBJ2-7; no reliable D call. The V gene lost 4 bases and the J gene lost 4 bases, with 2 bases spanning the gap. This CDR3 spans 10 amino acids. Germline values: CDR1 SNHLY, CDR2 FYNNEI.

The chain has TRBV20-1 and TRBJ2-3; no definite D call. Germline-derived CDR1 and CDR2 are DFQATT and SNEGSKA (reference sequence). The length of the CDR3 is 12 residues. Trimming stripped 5 bases from V and 7 bases from J, with 13 bases between. In DNA form, the CDR3 reads TGCAGTGCTCTAGACTGGGCTTATACGCAGTATTTT. It yields the protein CSALDWAYTQYF.

The CDR3 spells CASSQDVSSGGNIQYF. CDR3 nucleotides: TGCGCCAGCAGCCAAGATGTTAGTAGCGGGGGCAACATTCAGTACTTC. The chain employs TRBV4-3 and TRBJ2-4, with TRBD2 matching over 9 bases. Unmatched junction bases numbered 7, after V lost 0 bases and J lost 7 bases. The CDR3 runs 16 residues. Germline-derived CDR1 and CDR2 are LGHNA and YSLEER.

This chain links TRBV20-1 with TRBJ1-1, with unresolved D. The germline V gene encodes CDR1 DFQATT and CDR2 SNEGSKA (reference sequence). V was clipped by 0 bases and J by 3 bases, with 11 bases between them. This CDR3 has 14 residues. The CDR3 nucleotides read TGCAGTGCTAGAGATCGTTGGAGATACACTGAAGCTTTCTTT. It encodes CSARDRWRYTEAFF.

This clonotype occurred a few times. The chain links TRBV6-2 or TRBV6-3 to TRBJ2-1, with 12 bases aligning to TRBD2. There are 15 residues in the CDR3. Losses at the gene ends were 5 bases for V and 7 bases for J; bases not matched to a gene: 6. Germline V lookup: CDR1 MNHEY, CDR2 SVGEGT. The CDR3 DNA is TGTGCCAGCAGTAAACTAGCGGGGGGCAGGAATGAGCAGTTCTTC. This codes for CASSKLAGGRNEQFF.

This clonotype was detected a few times. The chain uses TRBV7-2 and TRBJ2-7, with unresolved D. The CDR3 is made up of 10 amino acids. Trimming left V 5 bases short and J 3 bases short, with 2 bases between. Germline V gene data show CDR1 as SGHTA and CDR2 as FQGNSA. The CDR3 region is CASSLYEQYV. DNA for the CDR3: TGTGCCAGCAGCCTCTACGAGCAGTACGTC.

This clonotype appeared many times. The chain uses TRBV7-2 and TRBJ2-5, with D hard to call. The germline V gene has CDR1 SGHTA and CDR2 FQGNSA. The V end lost 7 bases, the J end lost 5 bases, and 14 bases lay between the germline ends. This CDR3 is 13 amino acids long. Written as DNA, the CDR3 is TGTGCCAGCACTCGACTGAATTGGGAGACCCAGTACTTC. This gives the protein CASTRLNWETQYF.

This clonotype was detected ten times or more. V gene TRBV6-2 or TRBV6-3 combines with J gene TRBJ2-7; no definite D call. Per the germline V gene, CDR1 is MNHEY and CDR2 is SVGEGT. The CDR3 consists of 11 residues. Trimming took off 6 bases at V and 2 bases at J, with 5 bases between the two ends. The CDR3 sequence is CASSRAYEQYF. CDR3 coding DNA: TGTGCCAGCAGCAGAGCCTACGAGCAGTACTTC.

This clonotype was detected only a few times. The rearrangement joins TRBV5-1 to TRBJ1-6, with 9 bases fitting TRBD1. The CDR3 is 13 residues long. In germline, CDR1 is SGHRS, CDR2 YFSETQ. After removal of 4 bases from V and 11 bases from J, the junction contained 4 bases not matched to a gene. The CDR3 region is CASSLDRGTPLHF. The CDR3 DNA sequence: TGCGCCAGCAGCCTGGACAGGGGTACACCCCTCCACTTT.